These T cell receptor beta chains were read from a single sample in a study of CD4 T cells in relation to SARS-CoV-2 and coronaviruses. Profiling relied on immunoSEQ multiplex PCR, and the TCRdb table lists in-frame clones only, not all of them. The sample has some 16,000 clones; over 80% are singletons. These receptors are not linked to any known antigen. Material: CD4+ T cells from PBMCs, cultured in vitro. The receptors come from a human donor in good health. The CDR3 runs from the conserved cysteine through the conserved F or W. Fields, in order: V gene, D gene, clone size, J gene, CDR3 DNA, CDR3 protein. D genes are given only for firm matches. The size entry is marked missing in some rows and otherwise reads once, few, many or a size class.

v_call: TRBV5-1
d_call: TRBD1
clone_size: .
j_call: TRBJ1-2
cdr3_nt: TGCGCCAGCCAAGGACAGGAAGTAAGCGGCTACACCTTC
cdr3_aa: CASQGQEVSGYTF

v_call: TRBV10-3
d_call: .
clone_size: .
j_call: TRBJ1-4
cdr3_nt: TGTGCCACCAGAACCGGGACACCGAATGAAAAACTGTTTTTT
cdr3_aa: CATRTGTPNEKLFF

v_call: TRBV9
d_call: TRBD1
clone_size: .
j_call: TRBJ2-7
cdr3_nt: TGTGCCAGCAGCGTAGCTCAGGGGGCCCCCTACGAGCAGTACTTC
cdr3_aa: CASSVAQGAPYEQYF

v_call: TRBV18
d_call: TRBD1
clone_size: .
j_call: TRBJ1-6
cdr3_nt: TGTGCCAGCTCACCCATACAACAGGGGGCAGGGAGTTCACCCCTCCACTTT
cdr3_aa: CASSPIQQGAGSSPLHF

v_call: TRBV24-1
d_call: .
clone_size: .
j_call: TRBJ2-1
cdr3_nt: TGTGCCACCAGTTGGGGAGATGAGCAGTTCTTC
cdr3_aa: CATSWGDEQFF

v_call: TRBV10-3
d_call: TRBD2
clone_size: .
j_call: TRBJ2-1
cdr3_nt: TGTGCCGTACAGGCGGGGGCCTACAATGAGCAGTTCTTC
cdr3_aa: CAVQAGAYNEQFF

v_call: TRBV6-5
d_call: .
clone_size: once
j_call: TRBJ2-3
cdr3_nt: TGTGCCAGCAGTTACCTATTAGCGAGGGGCACAGATACGCAGTATTTT
cdr3_aa: CASSYLLARGTDTQYF

v_call: TRBV11-2
d_call: .
clone_size: once
j_call: TRBJ1-2
cdr3_nt: TGTGCCAGCAGCCCATCCCCGCTTTCGAGCTACACCTTC
cdr3_aa: CASSPSPLSSYTF

v_call: TRBV30
d_call: TRBD1
clone_size: .
j_call: TRBJ2-1
cdr3_nt: TGTGCCTGGAGTAGGAGACAGGGGAGTGATGAGCAGTTCTTC
cdr3_aa: CAWSRRQGSDEQFF

v_call: TRBV7-8
d_call: .
clone_size: .
j_call: TRBJ1-6
cdr3_nt: TGTGCCAGCAGCTTAGGGGCACCCAACTATAATTCACCCCTCCACTTT
cdr3_aa: CASSLGAPNYNSPLHF

v_call: TRBV5-1
d_call: TRBD1
clone_size: .
j_call: TRBJ1-1
cdr3_nt: TGCGCCAGCAGCCCGGGGGGACAGGAAGCTTTCTTT
cdr3_aa: CASSPGGQEAFF

v_call: TRBV12-3/TRBV12-4
d_call: .
clone_size: .
j_call: TRBJ2-5
cdr3_nt: TGTGCCAGCAGTGGACCCTTCCAAGAGACCCAGTACTTC
cdr3_aa: CASSGPFQETQYF

v_call: TRBV28
d_call: .
clone_size: .
j_call: TRBJ2-1
cdr3_nt: TGTGCCAGCAGACTTGGGACTAGGGGGCCCTACAATGAGCAGTTCTTC
cdr3_aa: CASRLGTRGPYNEQFF

v_call: TRBV7-7
d_call: TRBD2
clone_size: few
j_call: TRBJ2-1
cdr3_nt: TGTGCCAGCAGCGAGGGACTAGCGGGAGCGGATGAGCAGTTCTTC
cdr3_aa: CASSEGLAGADEQFF

v_call: TRBV7-3
d_call: .
clone_size: .
j_call: TRBJ2-3
cdr3_nt: TGTGCCAGCAGCTCCCCCGGGGGGCATACGCAGTATTTT
cdr3_aa: CASSSPGGHTQYF

v_call: TRBV19
d_call: .
clone_size: once
j_call: TRBJ2-3
cdr3_nt: TGTGCCAGTAGTTTCGGCCCTTACACAGATACGCAGTATTTT
cdr3_aa: CASSFGPYTDTQYF

v_call: TRBV11-2
d_call: .
clone_size: .
j_call: TRBJ2-5
cdr3_nt: TGTGCCAGCAGCCCCATAGGGGGGGGGCGTGGAGAGACCCAGTACTTC
cdr3_aa: CASSPIGGGRGETQYF

v_call: TRBV5-6
d_call: .
clone_size: .
j_call: TRBJ2-7
cdr3_nt: TGTGCCAGCAGCTTGGGGGCGGGCTCCTACGAGCAGTACTTC
cdr3_aa: CASSLGAGSYEQYF

v_call: TRBV7-8
d_call: .
clone_size: .
j_call: TRBJ1-5
cdr3_nt: TGTGCCAGCAGCTTAGAGAGGGGACCCAATCAGCCCCAGCATTTT
cdr3_aa: CASSLERGPNQPQHF

v_call: TRBV21-1
d_call: .
clone_size: .
j_call: TRBJ2-7
cdr3_nt: TGTGCCAGCAGCAAATGGGATAGGGTAATTACCTACGAGCAGTACTTC
cdr3_aa: CASSKWDRVITYEQYF

v_call: TRBV19
d_call: TRBD2
clone_size: .
j_call: TRBJ2-3
cdr3_nt: TGTGCCAGTAGTCCAACCGGGACTAGCCGAGGAGATACGCAGTATTTT
cdr3_aa: CASSPTGTSRGDTQYF

v_call: TRBV27
d_call: .
clone_size: few
j_call: TRBJ1-2
cdr3_nt: TGTGCCAGCAGTTTACAGGGGAACTATGGCTACACCTTC
cdr3_aa: CASSLQGNYGYTF

v_call: TRBV2
d_call: TRBD1
clone_size: .
j_call: TRBJ2-7
cdr3_nt: TGTGCCAGCAGAGGACAGGGGGGGCCCTACGAGCAGTACTTC
cdr3_aa: CASRGQGGPYEQYF

v_call: TRBV6-5
d_call: .
clone_size: .
j_call: TRBJ2-2
cdr3_nt: TGTGCCAGCAGTTACAGGAGGAGGACGAACACCGGGGAGCTGTTTTTT
cdr3_aa: CASSYRRRTNTGELFF

v_call: TRBV27
d_call: .
clone_size: .
j_call: TRBJ1-1
cdr3_nt: TGTGCCAGCAGGTCCGTTGGGTTTTCGGCTGAAGCTTTCTTT
cdr3_aa: CASRSVGFSAEAFF

v_call: TRBV15
d_call: TRBD2
clone_size: .
j_call: TRBJ2-1
cdr3_nt: TGTGCCACCAGCAGAGTCTATAGCGGGACCCATTACAATGAGCAGTTCTTC
cdr3_aa: CATSRVYSGTHYNEQFF

v_call: TRBV5-4
d_call: TRBD1
clone_size: .
j_call: TRBJ2-1
cdr3_nt: TGTGCCAGCAGTTCGACAGGGGGAAATGAGCAGTTCTTC
cdr3_aa: CASSSTGGNEQFF

v_call: TRBV20-1
d_call: .
clone_size: once
j_call: TRBJ2-3
cdr3_nt: TGCAGTGCTGGAGATACGCAGTATTTT
cdr3_aa: CSAGDTQYF

v_call: TRBV28
d_call: TRBD1
clone_size: .
j_call: TRBJ2-1
cdr3_nt: TGTGCCAGCAACGAGGGACAGAACAATGAGCAGTTCTTC
cdr3_aa: CASNEGQNNEQFF

v_call: TRBV28
d_call: TRBD1
clone_size: once
j_call: TRBJ2-1
cdr3_nt: TGTGCCAGCACGGGGACAGGAGCCTACAATGAGCAGTTCTTC
cdr3_aa: CASTGTGAYNEQFF

v_call: TRBV20-1
d_call: .
clone_size: .
j_call: TRBJ2-7
cdr3_nt: TGCAGTGCTAGTGATCCGCTTCGGGGATCCTACGAGCAGTACTTC
cdr3_aa: CSASDPLRGSYEQYF

v_call: TRBV7-9
d_call: .
clone_size: .
j_call: TRBJ1-5
cdr3_nt: TGTGCCAGCAGCTTAGGACAGAATAGCAATCAGCCCCAGCATTTT
cdr3_aa: CASSLGQNSNQPQHF

v_call: TRBV5-6
d_call: .
clone_size: .
j_call: TRBJ1-5
cdr3_nt: TGTGCCAGCACCGTTGGGGGAGGCAATCAGCCCCAGCATTTT
cdr3_aa: CASTVGGGNQPQHF

v_call: TRBV6-5
d_call: .
clone_size: once
j_call: TRBJ1-3
cdr3_nt: TGTGCCAGCAATTGGGTGGTGAGCTCTGGAAACACCATATATTTT
cdr3_aa: CASNWVVSSGNTIYF

v_call: TRBV5-1
d_call: TRBD1
clone_size: .
j_call: TRBJ1-2
cdr3_nt: TGCGCCAGCAGCTTGGCCACGGACAGGGGAGGAGGCTACACCTTC
cdr3_aa: CASSLATDRGGGYTF

v_call: TRBV5-5
d_call: TRBD1
clone_size: .
j_call: TRBJ2-1
cdr3_nt: TGTGCCAGCAGCATCAGGGACAGCTCCTACAATGAGCAGTTCTTC
cdr3_aa: CASSIRDSSYNEQFF

v_call: TRBV24-1
d_call: .
clone_size: .
j_call: TRBJ1-2
cdr3_nt: TGTGCCACCAGTGATGATCGGACATTTGGCTACACCTTC
cdr3_aa: CATSDDRTFGYTF

v_call: TRBV29-1
d_call: TRBD1
clone_size: .
j_call: TRBJ1-2
cdr3_nt: TGCAGCGCTGATCCCGGACAGGGACACTATGGCTACACCTTC
cdr3_aa: CSADPGQGHYGYTF

v_call: TRBV19
d_call: .
clone_size: .
j_call: TRBJ1-5
cdr3_nt: TGTGCCAGTAGTCTAAACGAGGTCGGAGTGGAAGCCAGTCCGAATAGCAATCAGCCCCAGCATTTT
cdr3_aa: CASSLNEVGVEASPNSNQPQHF

v_call: TRBV29-1
d_call: .
clone_size: .
j_call: TRBJ1-3
cdr3_nt: TGCAGCGTTGTAGGCGGACGCCACTCTGGAAACACCATATATTTT
cdr3_aa: CSVVGGRHSGNTIYF

v_call: TRBV20-1
d_call: .
clone_size: .
j_call: TRBJ1-3
cdr3_nt: TGCAGTGCCCGGGACAGAAACACCATATATTTT
cdr3_aa: CSARDRNTIYF

v_call: TRBV24-1
d_call: .
clone_size: .
j_call: TRBJ2-1
cdr3_nt: TGTGCCACCCATGGGACACCAAACAATGAGCAGTTCTTC
cdr3_aa: CATHGTPNNEQFF

v_call: TRBV30
d_call: TRBD1
clone_size: .
j_call: TRBJ1-5
cdr3_nt: TGTGCCTGGAGTGCTGAGACAGGGCGAGGGAATCAGCCCCAGCATTTT
cdr3_aa: CAWSAETGRGNQPQHF

v_call: TRBV11-2
d_call: .
clone_size: few
j_call: TRBJ1-5
cdr3_nt: TGTGCCAGCAGCTTAGTTCCAGGTAACAATCAGCCCCAGCATTTT
cdr3_aa: CASSLVPGNNQPQHF

v_call: TRBV5-6
d_call: .
clone_size: few
j_call: TRBJ2-7
cdr3_nt: TGTGCCAGCAGCCTTCTCCCCTACGAGCAGTACTTC
cdr3_aa: CASSLLPYEQYF

v_call: TRBV4-1
d_call: .
clone_size: once
j_call: TRBJ2-1
cdr3_nt: TGCGCCAGCAGCCAAGACCGGGTCCCGGTGGACAATGAGCAGTTCTTC
cdr3_aa: CASSQDRVPVDNEQFF

v_call: TRBV11-2
d_call: TRBD2
clone_size: .
j_call: TRBJ2-3
cdr3_nt: TGTGCCAGCAGCTCCCTAGCGGGAGCGGGCACAGATACGCAGTATTTT
cdr3_aa: CASSSLAGAGTDTQYF

v_call: TRBV12-5
d_call: .
clone_size: .
j_call: TRBJ2-7
cdr3_nt: TGTGCTAGTGGTTTGGTATTCCAGGACTCCTACGAGCAGTACTTC
cdr3_aa: CASGLVFQDSYEQYF

v_call: TRBV10-3
d_call: TRBD2
clone_size: .
j_call: TRBJ2-3
cdr3_nt: TGTGCCATCAGTGAATATCCGGGACTAGCGGGAGGGACAGATACGCAGTATTTT
cdr3_aa: CAISEYPGLAGGTDTQYF

v_call: TRBV2
d_call: .
clone_size: .
j_call: TRBJ1-1
cdr3_nt: TGTGCCAGCAGTGAACGACAGAGGAACACTGAAGCTTTCTTT
cdr3_aa: CASSERQRNTEAFF

v_call: TRBV6-5
d_call: TRBD1
clone_size: .
j_call: TRBJ2-7
cdr3_nt: TGTGCCAGCACAAACGACAGGGGGAGTGCCTACGAGCAGTACTTC
cdr3_aa: CASTNDRGSAYEQYF

v_call: TRBV18
d_call: .
clone_size: once
j_call: TRBJ2-2
cdr3_nt: TGTGCCAGCTCACCATTAGTGGGAGACGGAACCGGGGAGCTGTTTTTT
cdr3_aa: CASSPLVGDGTGELFF

v_call: TRBV3-1/TRBV3-2
d_call: .
clone_size: .
j_call: TRBJ1-5
cdr3_nt: TGTGCCAGCAGCCAAGAGGGGACCCTCGTTAGCAATCAGCCCCAGCATTTT
cdr3_aa: CASSQEGTLVSNQPQHF

v_call: TRBV10-3
d_call: .
clone_size: .
j_call: TRBJ1-6
cdr3_nt: TGTGCCATCAGTAGGGACGGCTATAATTCACCCCTCCACTTT
cdr3_aa: CAISRDGYNSPLHF

v_call: TRBV3-1/TRBV3-2
d_call: .
clone_size: once
j_call: TRBJ1-4
cdr3_nt: TGTGCCAGCAGCCCCCTCGGGGGCGTTAATGAAAAACTGTTTTTT
cdr3_aa: CASSPLGGVNEKLFF

v_call: TRBV3-1/TRBV3-2
d_call: .
clone_size: .
j_call: TRBJ2-7
cdr3_nt: TGTGCCAGCAGCCACCCTCTAGGGGAGCAGTACTTC
cdr3_aa: CASSHPLGEQYF

v_call: TRBV24-1
d_call: TRBD2
clone_size: .
j_call: TRBJ2-2
cdr3_nt: TGTGCCACCACGACACTACAGGGGACCTACACTAGCGGGAGGGCACCGAACACCGGGGAGCTGTTTTTT
cdr3_aa: CATTTLQGTYTSGRAPNTGELFF

v_call: TRBV10-3
d_call: TRBD1
clone_size: .
j_call: TRBJ1-2
cdr3_nt: TGTGCCATCAGTGGGGACAGCTATGGCTACACCTTC
cdr3_aa: CAISGDSYGYTF

v_call: TRBV10-1
d_call: .
clone_size: .
j_call: TRBJ2-3
cdr3_nt: TGCGCCAGCAGTGATCAGCGGGCTAGCACAGATACGCAGTATTTT
cdr3_aa: CASSDQRASTDTQYF

v_call: TRBV28
d_call: .
clone_size: .
j_call: TRBJ2-6
cdr3_nt: TGTGCCAGCAGTCAAGGGGGATCCGGGGCCAACGTCCTGACTTTC
cdr3_aa: CASSQGGSGANVLTF